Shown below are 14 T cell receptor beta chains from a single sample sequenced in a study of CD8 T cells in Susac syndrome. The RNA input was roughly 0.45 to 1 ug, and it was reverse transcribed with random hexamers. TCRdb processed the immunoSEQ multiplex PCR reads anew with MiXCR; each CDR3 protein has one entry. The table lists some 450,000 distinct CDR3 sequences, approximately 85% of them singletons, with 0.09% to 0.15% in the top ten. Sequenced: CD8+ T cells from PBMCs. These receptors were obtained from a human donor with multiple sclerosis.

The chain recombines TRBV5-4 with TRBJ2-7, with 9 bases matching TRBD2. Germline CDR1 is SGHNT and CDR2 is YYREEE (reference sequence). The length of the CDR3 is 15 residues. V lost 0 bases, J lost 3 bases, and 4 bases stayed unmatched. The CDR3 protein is CASSLETSGFYEQYF. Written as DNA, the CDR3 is TGTGCCAGCAGCTTGGAGACTAGCGGCTTCTACGAGCAGTACTTC. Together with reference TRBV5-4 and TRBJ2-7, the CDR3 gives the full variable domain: ETGVTQSPTHLIKTRGQQVTLRCSSQSGHNTVSWYQQALGQGPQFIFQYYREEENGRGNFPPRFSGLQFPNYSSELNVNALELDDSALYLCASSLETSGFYEQYFGPGTRLTVT.

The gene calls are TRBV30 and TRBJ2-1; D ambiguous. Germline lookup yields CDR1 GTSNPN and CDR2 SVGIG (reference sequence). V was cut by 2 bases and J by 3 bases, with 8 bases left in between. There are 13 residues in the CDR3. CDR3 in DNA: TGTGCCTGGAGTTCGACCTTCTACAATGAGCAGTTCTTC. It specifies CAWSSTFYNEQFF.

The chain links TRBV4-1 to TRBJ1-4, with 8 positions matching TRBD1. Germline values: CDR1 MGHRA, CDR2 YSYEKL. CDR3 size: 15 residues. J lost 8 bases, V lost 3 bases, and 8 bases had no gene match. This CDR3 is CASSHIAGGEEKLFF. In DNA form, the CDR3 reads TGCGCCAGCAGCCACATAGCAGGGGGCGAAGAAAAACTGTTTTTT.

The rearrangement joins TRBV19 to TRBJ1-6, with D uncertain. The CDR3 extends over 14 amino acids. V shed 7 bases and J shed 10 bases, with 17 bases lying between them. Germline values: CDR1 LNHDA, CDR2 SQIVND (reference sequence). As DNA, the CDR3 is TGTGCCAGTAAAACTACGGTAATAAGCTCACCCCTCCACTTT. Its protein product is CASKTTVISSPLHF.

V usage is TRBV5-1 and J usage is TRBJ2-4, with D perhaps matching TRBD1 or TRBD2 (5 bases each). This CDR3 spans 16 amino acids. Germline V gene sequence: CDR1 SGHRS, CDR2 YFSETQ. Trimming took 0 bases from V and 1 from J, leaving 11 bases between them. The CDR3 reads CASSLEPGTAKNIQYF. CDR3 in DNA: TGCGCCAGCAGCTTGGAACCAGGGACGGCCAAAAACATTCAGTACTTC.

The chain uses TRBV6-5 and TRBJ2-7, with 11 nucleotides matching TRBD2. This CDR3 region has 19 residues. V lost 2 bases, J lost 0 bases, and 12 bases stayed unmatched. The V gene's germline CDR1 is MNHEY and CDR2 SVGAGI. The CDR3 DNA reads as TGTGCCAGCAGTTACATGGGACTAGCGGCCCTTAATACCTCCTACGAGCAGTACTTC. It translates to CASSYMGLAALNTSYEQYF.

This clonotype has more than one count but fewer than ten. In DNA, the CDR3 is TGTGCCAGCAGTTTAGGAGGGGCTGGGGCCAACGTCCTGACTTTC. Amino acid sequence: CASSLGGAGANVLTF. J is TRBJ2-6 and V is TRBV27, with a tentative D call TRBD2 (6 bases). The V end lost 2 bases, the J end lost 2 bases, and 7 bases lay between the germline ends. Per germline, CDR1 MNHEY and CDR2 SMNVEV (reference sequence). The CDR3 loop spans 15 amino acids. The variable domain in full, with the rest retrieved from reference TRBV27 and TRBJ2-6, is EAQVTQNPRYLITVTGKKLTVTCSQNMNHEYMSWYRQDPGLGLRQIYYSMNVEVTDKGDVPEGYKVSRKEKRNFPLILESPSPNQTSLYFCASSLGGAGANVLTFGAGSRLTVL.

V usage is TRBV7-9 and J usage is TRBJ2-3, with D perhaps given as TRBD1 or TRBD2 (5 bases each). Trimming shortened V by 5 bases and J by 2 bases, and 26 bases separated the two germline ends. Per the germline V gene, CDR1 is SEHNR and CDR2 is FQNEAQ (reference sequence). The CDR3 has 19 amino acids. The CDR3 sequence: CASSPYPEWDHSITDTQYF. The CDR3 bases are TGTGCCAGCAGCCCCTATCCCGAGTGGGACCATTCCATCACAGATACGCAGTATTTT.

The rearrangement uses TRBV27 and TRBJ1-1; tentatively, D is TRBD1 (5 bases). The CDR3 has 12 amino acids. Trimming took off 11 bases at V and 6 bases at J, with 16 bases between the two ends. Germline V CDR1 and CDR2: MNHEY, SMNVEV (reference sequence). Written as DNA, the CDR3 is TGTGCCCCAGGGCTGATTTTTTCTGAAGCTTTCTTT. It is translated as CAPGLIFSEAFF.

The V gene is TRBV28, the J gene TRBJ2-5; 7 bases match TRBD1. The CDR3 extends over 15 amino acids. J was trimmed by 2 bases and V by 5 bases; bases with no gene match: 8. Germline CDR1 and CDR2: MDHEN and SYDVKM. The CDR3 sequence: CASSRSGQLQETQYF. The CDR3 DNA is TGTGCCAGCAGTCGATCGGGACAGCTACAAGAGACCCAGTACTTC. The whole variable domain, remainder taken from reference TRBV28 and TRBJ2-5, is DVKVTQSSRYLVKRTGEKVFLECVQDMDHENMFWYRQDPGLGLRLIYFSYDVKMKEKGDIPEGYSVSREKKERFSLILESASTNQTSMYLCASSRSGQLQETQYFGPGTRLLVL.

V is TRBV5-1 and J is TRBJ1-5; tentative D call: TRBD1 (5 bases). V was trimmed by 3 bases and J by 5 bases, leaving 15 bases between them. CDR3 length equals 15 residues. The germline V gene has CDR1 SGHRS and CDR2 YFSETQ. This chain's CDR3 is CASSSTGPRYQPQHF. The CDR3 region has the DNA TGCGCCAGCAGCTCCACGGGGCCGAGGTATCAGCCCCAGCATTTT.

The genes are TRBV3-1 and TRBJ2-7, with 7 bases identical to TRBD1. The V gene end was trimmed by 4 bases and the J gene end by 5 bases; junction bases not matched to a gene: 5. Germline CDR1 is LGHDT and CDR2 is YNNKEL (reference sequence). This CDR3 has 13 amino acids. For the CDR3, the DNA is TGTGCCAGCAGCCTGGACAGGCGGAACGAGCAGTACTTC. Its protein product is CASSLDRRNEQYF.

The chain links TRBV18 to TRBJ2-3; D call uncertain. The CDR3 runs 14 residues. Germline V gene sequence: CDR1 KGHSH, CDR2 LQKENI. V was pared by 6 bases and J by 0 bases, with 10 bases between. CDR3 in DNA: TGTGCCAGCTCTGGGATCCCTAGCACAGATACGCAGTATTTT. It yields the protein CASSGIPSTDTQYF.

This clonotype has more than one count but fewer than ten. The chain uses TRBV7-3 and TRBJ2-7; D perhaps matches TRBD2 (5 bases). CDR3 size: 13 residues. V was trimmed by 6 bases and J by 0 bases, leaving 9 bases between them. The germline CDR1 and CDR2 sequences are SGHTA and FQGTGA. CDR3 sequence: CASSRDSSYEQYF. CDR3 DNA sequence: TGTGCCAGCAGTCGGGATAGCTCCTACGAGCAGTACTTC.